This T cell receptor beta chain was captured in a study of shared clonotypes between healthy human individuals. Study-wide context: Samples came from two female and three male donors aged 18 to 49. Study-wide results and caveats: Clonotype sharing among donors was thought likely to change with sequencing depth.

This clone came up a few times. Its antigen remains unknown. This CDR3 region has 15 residues. Germline-derived CDR1 and CDR2 are SGDLS and YYNGEE. V was shortened by 0 bases and J by 3 bases, with 12 bases between the two germline ends. Amplification in unsorted PBMC replicate PCRs started from roughly 330 ng DNA, which equals some 30,000 T cell genomes. TCRdb's table, derived via immunoSEQ multiplex PCR, lists solely in-frame clones and lacks some. The sample comprises 450,000 to 600,000 clones, about 80% of which are singletons, and less than 15% rests with the top ten. The sequenced material came from PBMCs. The genes are TRBV9 and TRBJ2-5; a weak D match, TRBD1 (7 bases). The receptor was derived from a middle-aged woman in good health. Some clones in this sample may be carry-over from other donors' samples. In DNA form, the CDR3 reads TGTGCCAGCAGCGTAGATGGCAGGGGGGAAGAGACCCAGTACTTC. Protein product: CASSVDGRGEETQYF. Based on the CDR3 plus reference TRBV9 and TRBJ2-5, the full variable domain is DSGVTQTPKHLITATGQRVTLRCSPRSGDLSVYWYQQSLDQGLQFLIQYYNGEERAKGNILERFSAQQFPDLHSELNLSSLELGDSALYFCASSVDGRGEETQYFGPGTRLLVL.